This T cell receptor beta chain is drawn from a study of cytomegalovirus exposure and HLA in healthy donors. This clone has a handful of counts. Germline V CDR1 and CDR2: MDHEN, SYDVKM. The CDR3 runs 14 residues. Losses at the gene ends were 7 bases for V and 4 bases for J; bases not matched to a gene: 7. The PCR employed 60 Vbeta primers together with 13 Jbeta primers. The protocol was immunoSEQ multiplex PCR, while the TCRdb copy is restricted to in-frame clones and leaves out a portion. Of around 52,000 clones in the sample, approximately 80% were seen once. The chain combines TRBV28 with TRBJ1-5; 7 bases match TRBD1. The clonotype comes from a man aged 40-55 years in good health and CMV-seronegative. The sample taken for sequencing was PBMCs. The CDR3 sequence: CASIKGGRNQPQHF. The DNA of the CDR3 is TGTGCCAGCATCAAAGGGGGCAGAAATCAGCCCCAGCATTTT.